This entry lists 23 T cell receptor beta chains sequenced from one sample in a study of cytomegalovirus exposure and HLA in healthy donors. Primers: 60 Vbeta forward and 13 Jbeta reverse. Profiled with immunoSEQ multiplex PCR; TCRdb holds only in-frame clones, not every one. The sample carries 150,000 to 200,000 clones, 65% to 80% recorded once. The specimen sequenced was PBMCs. Receptors originate from a woman between 40 and 50 years old in good health and CMV-seronegative.

This clone has only a few counts. The gene calls are TRBV6-5 and TRBJ2-7; 11 bases are a match to TRBD2. The ends lost 10 bases at V and 6 bases at J; junction bases unmatched: 11. The CDR3 extends over 14 amino acids. Germline V gene lookup returns CDR1 MNHEY and CDR2 SVGAGI. CDR3 DNA sequence: TGTGCCACCCGTAGCGGGAGGGCCTCCGGCGAGCAGTACTTC. It is translated as CATRSGRASGEQYF.

This clone was observed once. The chain couples TRBV7-2 to TRBJ2-5; a possible D gene is TRBD2 (6 bases). The CDR3 has 13 amino acids. The V and J ends lost 3 bases and 3 bases respectively, with 8 bases between them. CDR1 is SGHTA, CDR2 FQGNSA, per germline. CDR3 bases: TGTGCCAGCAGCTTCGGAGGGGAAGAGACCCAGTACTTC. It yields the protein CASSFGGEETQYF.

The chain links TRBV7-3 to TRBJ2-1; D is possibly TRBD1 (6 bases). The CDR3 length is 14 residues. Trimming left V 5 bases short and J 7 bases short, with 15 bases between. Germline loops: CDR1 SGHTA, CDR2 FQGTGA. The CDR3 sequence: CASSQNIQGNEQFF. In DNA, the CDR3 is TGTGCCAGCAGCCAGAATATTCAGGGGAATGAGCAGTTCTTC. The full variable domain, in which reference TRBV7-3 and TRBJ2-1 provide the parts outside the CDR3, is GAGVSQTPSNKVTEKGKYVELRCDPISGHTALYWYRQSLGQGPEFLIYFQGTGAADDSGLPNDRFFAVRPEGSVSTLKIQRTERGDSAVYLCASSQNIQGNEQFFGPGTRLTVL.

The V and J genes are TRBV29-1 and TRBJ1-1, with D perhaps TRBD1 (5 bases). Germline-derived CDR1 and CDR2 are SQVTM and ANQGSEA. This CDR3 region has 14 residues. V lost 1 base and J lost 3, with 12 bases in between. The DNA for the CDR3 is TGCAGCGTTGAAGGTAGGGAAGGGGACACTGAAGCTTTCTTT. Translated: CSVEGREGDTEAFF.

Written as DNA, the CDR3 is TGTGCCAGCAGCGTTCAGCGGGAACGGGGCACAGATACGCAGTATTTT. It is translated as CASSVQRERGTDTQYF. V and J are TRBV5-4 and TRBJ2-3, with 7 bases identical to TRBD2. Trimming at V came to 4 bases and at J to 1 base, leaving 9 bases not matched to a gene. The V gene's germline CDR1 is SGHNT and CDR2 YYREEE (reference sequence). The CDR3 extends over 16 amino acids. The whole variable domain, remainder taken from reference TRBV5-4 and TRBJ2-3, is ETGVTQSPTHLIKTRGQQVTLRCSSQSGHNTVSWYQQALGQGPQFIFQYYREEENGRGNFPPRFSGLQFPNYSSELNVNALELDDSALYLCASSVQRERGTDTQYFGPGTRLTVL.

The rearrangement uses TRBV19 and TRBJ1-4; D not resolved. Germline CDR1 is LNHDA and CDR2 is SQIVND (reference sequence). This CDR3 has 14 amino acids. Between the trimmed V and J ends, which lost 5 bases and 6 bases, there was a span of 13 bases. CDR3 protein: CASSAQSTHEKLFF. CDR3 coding DNA: TGTGCCAGTAGTGCACAGTCGACACATGAAAAACTGTTTTTT.

The gene calls are TRBV2 and TRBJ2-7; 7 positions match TRBD2. The CDR3 contains 16 residues. Trimming took 6 bases from V and 5 from J; bases not matched to a gene: 16. The germline V gene encodes CDR1 SNHLY and CDR2 FYNNEI. CDR3 bases: TGTGCCAGCAGGGTCAGACTAGCTCTCCGAGGAGACGAGCAGTACTTC. Translated, it gives CASRVRLALRGDEQYF.

The table lists this clone with a few counts. V usage is TRBV7-3 and J usage is TRBJ2-1; TRBD2 matches at 10 bases. The CDR3 runs 16 residues. From germline, CDR1 is SGHTA and CDR2 FQGTGA. V was pared by 4 bases and J by 6 bases, with 9 bases of the junction left unmatched. CDR3 nucleotide sequence: TGTGCCAGCAGCTCCCAAGCGGGAGGGCCAAGCAATGAGCAGTTCTTC. Its protein product is CASSSQAGGPSNEQFF.

V usage is TRBV15 and J usage is TRBJ2-3; D is undetermined. Germline lookup yields CDR1 LNHNV and CDR2 YYDKDF (reference sequence). The CDR3 is 15 residues long. The ends were cut back, 0 bases at V and 3 bases at J, with 10 bases in the middle. DNA for the CDR3: TGTGCCACCAGCAGAGATCGGGTGGGTACAGATACGCAGTATTTT. Its protein product is CATSRDRVGTDTQYF.

This chain connects TRBV19 to TRBJ2-3; possibly TRBD2 for D (5 bases). The CDR3 contains 14 residues. V shed 10 bases and J shed 2 bases, with 16 bases lying between them. In germline, CDR1 is LNHDA, CDR2 SQIVND (reference sequence). The CDR3 nucleotides are TGTGCCACTTCTTCCAGCGGATTCACAGATACGCAGTATTTT. Translation gives CATSSSGFTDTQYF.

This clone was recorded a few times. The chain has TRBV27 and TRBJ2-7; D remains ambiguous. V shed 5 bases and J shed 0 bases, with 8 bases lying between them. CDR3 length equals 13 residues. From germline, CDR1 is MNHEY and CDR2 SMNVEV (reference sequence). The CDR3 spells CASSLRHSYEQYV. CDR3 bases: TGTGCCAGCAGTCTCCGACACTCCTACGAGCAGTACGTC.

A single count supports this clone. The chain uses TRBV20-1 and TRBJ1-1; possible D gene TRBD1, 6 bases. The CDR3 runs to 11 residues. The germline V gene encodes CDR1 DFQATT and CDR2 SNEGSKA (reference sequence). V was shortened by 5 bases and J by 4 bases, with 8 bases between the two germline ends. The CDR3 bases are TGCAGTGCTGCAGGGGCCACTGAAGCTTTCTTT. This sequence encodes CSAAGATEAFF.

The J gene is TRBJ1-1, the V gene TRBV11-3; 8 bases are a match to TRBD1. The V gene's germline CDR1 is SGHNT and CDR2 YENEEA. V was clipped by 0 bases and J by 4 bases; unmatched bases: 4. This CDR3 has 15 residues. The CDR3 loop reads CASSLEAGGSTEAFF. CDR3 coding DNA: TGTGCCAGCAGCTTAGAAGCAGGGGGCAGCACTGAAGCTTTCTTT.

The rearrangement uses TRBV29-1 and TRBJ1-1, with unresolved D. This CDR3 is built from 11 residues. V was cut by 8 bases and J by 4 bases, with 11 bases left in between. Looked up from germline, CDR1 is SQVTM and CDR2 is ANQGSEA. CDR3 nucleotide sequence: TGCAGCCAAACAGTCGCCACTGAAGCTTTCTTT. This sequence encodes CSQTVATEAFF.

The rearrangement joins TRBV6-6 to TRBJ1-1; 7 bases are shared with TRBD1. Germline V lookup: CDR1 MNHNY, CDR2 SVGAGI (reference sequence). The J segment lost 5 bases and the V segment lost 7 bases, leaving 4 bases of the junction unmatched. The CDR3 contains 12 residues. CDR3 amino acids: CASNSRGTEAFF. CDR3 DNA sequence: TGTGCCAGCAATTCCAGGGGGACTGAAGCTTTCTTT.

The chain is built from TRBV13 and TRBJ2-5; 11 nucleotides line up with TRBD2. The CDR3 totals 16 residues. The V gene's germline CDR1 is PRHDT and CDR2 FYEKMQ (reference sequence). The junction had 6 bases not matched to a gene; V was cut back by 4 bases and J by 2 bases. CDR3 coding DNA: TGTGCCAGCAGCTCGGGACTAGCGGAAATACAAGAGACCCAGTACTTC. Encoded protein: CASSSGLAEIQETQYF.

The rearrangement links TRBV5-6 to TRBJ2-1; TRBD1 aligns across 10 bases. This CDR3 spans 16 amino acids. The J segment lost 2 bases and the V segment lost 0 bases, leaving 2 bases of the junction unmatched. The V gene's germline CDR1 is SGHDT and CDR2 YYEEEE. CDR3 nucleotide sequence: TGTGCCAGCAGCTTGGGGGGGACAGGGGCCTACAATGAGCAGTTCTTC. Translation: CASSLGGTGAYNEQFF.

This clone was seen a few times. An end of the junction differs from the germline gene, which may be a read error. The chain couples TRBV11-1 to TRBJ1-1; D is uncertain. The CDR3 runs to 14 residues. Germline CDR1 SGHAT, CDR2 FQDESV (reference sequence). The CDR3 nucleotides read TGTGCCAGCACCTTAAGCCAAATTTCCGGGGAAGCTTTCTTT. It codes for CASTLSQISGEAFF.

This clone has only one observation. One end of the junction does not line up with germline, which may come from a read error. V is TRBV30 and J is TRBJ2-1; TRBD2 matches 14 bases. This CDR3 spans 20 amino acids. In germline, CDR1 is GTSNPN, CDR2 SVGIG (reference sequence). This CDR3 reads CAWTFHKRTSGRFSYNEQLF. In DNA form, the CDR3 reads TGTGCCTGGACTTTCCACAAACGGACTAGCGGGAGGTTCTCCTACAATGAGCAGCTCTTC.

This clone was recorded once. The chain employs TRBV4-3 and TRBJ2-7; 9 positions agree with TRBD1. The V segment lost 2 bases and the J segment 2 bases; nucleotides outside the gene matches: 7. The germline CDR1 and CDR2 sequences are LGHNA and YSLEER. The CDR3 extends over 16 amino acids. The DNA of the CDR3 is TGCGCCAGCAGCCAACTAACGGACAGGGGACCCTACGAGCAGTACTTC. It codes for CASSQLTDRGPYEQYF.

This clone has only one observation. The chain links TRBV27 to TRBJ2-5; D might be TRBD1 (6 bases). The V gene lost 4 bases and the J gene lost 1 base, with 16 bases spanning the gap. The V gene's germline CDR1 is MNHEY and CDR2 SMNVEV (reference sequence). The CDR3 extends over 16 amino acids. CDR3 sequence reads: CASSSPAGVGQETQYF. CDR3 nucleotide sequence: TGTGCCAGCAGTTCACCCGCAGGGGTGGGCCAAGAGACCCAGTACTTC.

The J gene is TRBJ2-1, the V gene TRBV9, with 10 bases that match TRBD2. Germline V gene sequence: CDR1 SGDLS, CDR2 YYNGEE. CDR3 length: 17 amino acids. The junction had 4 bases not matched to a gene; V was cut back by 1 base and J by 0 bases. The CDR3 loop reads CASSVRGTSDSYNEQFF. The CDR3 nucleotides are TGTGCCAGCAGCGTAAGGGGGACTAGCGACTCCTACAATGAGCAGTTCTTC.

The chain couples TRBV18 to TRBJ1-5, with 7 bases that match TRBD1. The CDR3 runs to 15 residues. With V trimmed by 3 bases and J by 3 bases, 5 bases remained unmatched. Germline V gene data show CDR1 as KGHSH and CDR2 as LQKENI. CDR3 in amino acids: CASSPAQGDNQPQHF. Written as DNA, the CDR3 is TGTGCCAGCTCACCGGCCCAGGGGGACAATCAGCCCCAGCATTTT.